Listed below are T cell receptor beta chains from one sample, sequenced in a study of technical replicates of blood from several donors. Using immunoSEQ multiplex PCR, the repertoire was profiled, and TCRdb retains in-frame clones only, with some absent. The repertoire has some 100,000 clones, nearly 96% of them found once; the top ten carry roughly 0.21%. The material sequenced was T cells isolated from PBMCs. The receptors were gathered from a human donor in good health. The CDR3 runs from the conserved cysteine through the conserved F or W. Each record gives: J gene, V gene, D gene, CDR3 protein, CDR3 DNA. The D gene is left open where the match is weak.

j_call: TRBJ1-1; v_call: TRBV19; d_call: TRBD1; cdr3_aa: CASSTRDRNTEAFF; cdr3_nt: TGTGCCAGTAGTACCCGGGACAGAAACACTGAAGCTTTCTTT
j_call: TRBJ1-1; v_call: TRBV14; d_call: NA; cdr3_aa: CASSQGSHTEAFF; cdr3_nt: TGTGCCAGCAGCCAGGGGAGTCACACTGAAGCTTTCTTT
j_call: TRBJ1-5; v_call: TRBV6-6; d_call: NA; cdr3_aa: CASNSAGTFNQPQHF; cdr3_nt: TGTGCCAGCAACTCAGCCGGGACATTTAATCAGCCCCAGCATTTT
j_call: TRBJ2-3; v_call: TRBV4-1; d_call: TRBD1; cdr3_aa: CASSSPKPGQGSDTQYF; cdr3_nt: TGCGCCAGCAGCTCCCCCAAACCGGGACAGGGGTCAGATACGCAGTATTTT
j_call: TRBJ2-3; v_call: TRBV29-1; d_call: TRBD1; cdr3_aa: CSVTDRGLTTDTQYF; cdr3_nt: TGCAGCGTAACGGACAGGGGACTAACCACAGATACGCAGTATTTT
j_call: TRBJ1-1; v_call: TRBV7-2; d_call: NA; cdr3_aa: CASSLAYMNTEAFF; cdr3_nt: TGTGCCAGCAGCTTAGCGTACATGAACACTGAAGCTTTCTTT
j_call: TRBJ1-2; v_call: TRBV14; d_call: TRBD1; cdr3_aa: CASSAGTGDGYGYTF; cdr3_nt: TGTGCCAGCAGCGCAGGGACAGGGGACGGCTATGGCTACACCTTC
j_call: TRBJ2-1; v_call: TRBV7-6; d_call: NA; cdr3_aa: CASSHPRGRTYNEQFF; cdr3_nt: TGTGCCAGCAGCCACCCCAGGGGACGGACTTACAATGAGCAGTTCTTC
j_call: TRBJ2-5; v_call: TRBV5-1; d_call: TRBD1; cdr3_aa: CASSLAGGVETQYF; cdr3_nt: TGCGCCAGCAGCTTGGCAGGGGGCGTAGAGACCCAGTACTTC
j_call: TRBJ2-1; v_call: TRBV11-3; d_call: TRBD2; cdr3_aa: CASSSPAGSSFF; cdr3_nt: TGTGCCAGCAGCTCCCCAGCGGGAAGTTCGTTCTTC